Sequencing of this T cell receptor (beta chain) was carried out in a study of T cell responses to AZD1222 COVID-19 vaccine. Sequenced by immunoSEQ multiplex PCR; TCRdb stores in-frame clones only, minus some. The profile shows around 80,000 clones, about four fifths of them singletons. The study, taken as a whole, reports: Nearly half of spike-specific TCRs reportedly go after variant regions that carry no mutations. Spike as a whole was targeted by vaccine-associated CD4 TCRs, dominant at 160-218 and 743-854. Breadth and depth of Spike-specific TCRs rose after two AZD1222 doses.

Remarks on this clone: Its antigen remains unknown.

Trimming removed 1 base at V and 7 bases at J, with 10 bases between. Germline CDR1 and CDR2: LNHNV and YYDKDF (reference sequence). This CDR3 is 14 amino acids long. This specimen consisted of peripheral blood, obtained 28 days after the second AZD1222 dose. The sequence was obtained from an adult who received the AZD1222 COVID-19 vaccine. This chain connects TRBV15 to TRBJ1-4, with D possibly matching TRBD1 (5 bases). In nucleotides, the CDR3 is TGTGCCACCAGCAGAGGGGGGATAATTGAAAAACTGTTTTTT. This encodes CATSRGGIIEKLFF.